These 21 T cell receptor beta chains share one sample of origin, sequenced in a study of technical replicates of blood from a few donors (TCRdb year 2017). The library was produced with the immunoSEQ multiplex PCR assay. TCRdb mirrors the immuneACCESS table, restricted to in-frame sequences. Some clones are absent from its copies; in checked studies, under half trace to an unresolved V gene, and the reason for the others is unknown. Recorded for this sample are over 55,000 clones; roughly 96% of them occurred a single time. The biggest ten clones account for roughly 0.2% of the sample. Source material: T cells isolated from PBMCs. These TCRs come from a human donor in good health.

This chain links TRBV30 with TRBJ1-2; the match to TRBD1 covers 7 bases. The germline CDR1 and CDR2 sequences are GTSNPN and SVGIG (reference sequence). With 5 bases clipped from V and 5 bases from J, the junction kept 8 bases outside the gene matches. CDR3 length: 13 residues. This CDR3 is CAWGGQHTYGYTF. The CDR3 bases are TGTGCCTGGGGGGGACAGCATACTTATGGCTACACCTTC.

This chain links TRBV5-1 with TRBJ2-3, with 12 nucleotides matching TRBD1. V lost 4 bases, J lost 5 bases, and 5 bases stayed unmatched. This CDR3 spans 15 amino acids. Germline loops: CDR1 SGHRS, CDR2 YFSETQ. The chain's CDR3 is CASSTGQGAKDTQYF. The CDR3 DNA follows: TGCGCCAGCAGCACGGGACAGGGGGCCAAAGATACGCAGTATTTT.

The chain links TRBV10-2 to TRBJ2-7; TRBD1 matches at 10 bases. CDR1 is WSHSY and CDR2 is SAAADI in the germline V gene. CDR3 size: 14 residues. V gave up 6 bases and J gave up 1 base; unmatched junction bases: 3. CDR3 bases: TGCGCCAGCAGCCCGGGACAGGGGTCCTACGAGCAGTACTTC. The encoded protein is CASSPGQGSYEQYF.

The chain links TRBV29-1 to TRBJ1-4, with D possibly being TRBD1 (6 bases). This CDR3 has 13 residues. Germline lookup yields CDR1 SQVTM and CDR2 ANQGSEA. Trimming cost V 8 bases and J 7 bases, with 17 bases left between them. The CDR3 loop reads CSMSRGPGEKLFF. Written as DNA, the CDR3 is TGCAGCATGAGCAGGGGCCCCGGTGAAAAACTGTTTTTT.

The CDR3, as DNA: TGTGCCAGCAGTTATCGGACAGATGGCTACACCTTC. It specifies CASSYRTDGYTF. J is TRBJ1-2 and V is TRBV6-6, with D tentatively TRBD1 (6 bases). The CDR3 is made up of 12 amino acids. The ends were cut back, 3 bases at V and 6 bases at J, with 8 bases in the middle. Germline V gene sequence: CDR1 MNHNY, CDR2 SVGAGI (reference sequence).

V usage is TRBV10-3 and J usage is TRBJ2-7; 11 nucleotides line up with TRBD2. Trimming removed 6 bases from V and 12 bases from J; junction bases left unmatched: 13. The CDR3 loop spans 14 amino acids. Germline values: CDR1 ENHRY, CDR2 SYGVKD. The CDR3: CAISSGTSGGVWYF. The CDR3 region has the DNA TGTGCCATCAGCTCCGGGACTAGCGGCGGCGTGTGGTACTTC.

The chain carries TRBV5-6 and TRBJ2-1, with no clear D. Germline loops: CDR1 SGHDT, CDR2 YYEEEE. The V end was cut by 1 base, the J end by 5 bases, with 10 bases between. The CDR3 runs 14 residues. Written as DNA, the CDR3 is TGTGCCAGCAGCTTGCCAGGTTCCGACAATGAGCAGTTCTTC. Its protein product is CASSLPGSDNEQFF. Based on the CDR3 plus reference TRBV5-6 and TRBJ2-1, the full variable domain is DAGVTQSPTHLIKTRGQQVTLRCSPKSGHDTVSWYQQALGQGPQFIFQYYEEEERQRGNFPDRFSGHQFPNYSSELNVNALLLGDSALYLCASSLPGSDNEQFFGPGTRLTVL.

The CDR3: CASSRGRDYEQYF. CDR3 in DNA: TGTGCCAGTAGCAGGGGTCGGGACTACGAGCAGTACTTC. The rearrangement joins TRBV19 to TRBJ2-7; perhaps TRBD1 as D (6 bases). This CDR3 has 13 residues. Germline V gives CDR1 LNHDA, CDR2 SQIVND (reference sequence). Trimming cost V 6 bases and J 3 bases, with 12 bases left between them.

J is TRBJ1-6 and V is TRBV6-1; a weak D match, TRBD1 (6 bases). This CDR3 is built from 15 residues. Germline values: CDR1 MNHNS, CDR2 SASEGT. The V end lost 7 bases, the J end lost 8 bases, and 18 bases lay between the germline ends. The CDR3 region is CASIEGVSWDSPLHF. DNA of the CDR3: TGTGCCAGCATCGAGGGGGTCTCTTGGGATTCACCCCTCCACTTT.

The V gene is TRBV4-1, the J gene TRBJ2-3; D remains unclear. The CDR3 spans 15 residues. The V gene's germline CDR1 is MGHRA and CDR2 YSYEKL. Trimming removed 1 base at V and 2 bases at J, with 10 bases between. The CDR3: CASSQVNSYTDTQYF. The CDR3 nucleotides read TGCGCCAGCAGCCAAGTGAACAGTTACACAGATACGCAGTATTTT.

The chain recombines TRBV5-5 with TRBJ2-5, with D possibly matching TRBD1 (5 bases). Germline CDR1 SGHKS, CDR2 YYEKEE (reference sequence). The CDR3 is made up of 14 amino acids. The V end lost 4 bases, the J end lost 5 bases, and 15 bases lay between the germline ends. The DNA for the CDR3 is TGTGCCAGCAGCGCGATGGGGCAATCGGAGACCCAGTACTTC. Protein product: CASSAMGQSETQYF. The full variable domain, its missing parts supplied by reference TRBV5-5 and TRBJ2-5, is DAGVTQSPTHLIKTRGQQVTLRCSPISGHKSVSWYQQVLGQGPQFIFQYYEKEERGRGNFPDRFSARQFPNYSSELNVNALLLGDSALYLCASSAMGQSETQYFGPGTRLLVL.

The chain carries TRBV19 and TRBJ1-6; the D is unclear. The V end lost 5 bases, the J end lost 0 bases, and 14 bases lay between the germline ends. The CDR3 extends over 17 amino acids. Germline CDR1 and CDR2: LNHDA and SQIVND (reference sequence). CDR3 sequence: CASSAQMSSSYNSPLHF. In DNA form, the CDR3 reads TGTGCCAGTAGTGCACAAATGTCTAGCTCCTATAATTCACCCCTCCACTTT.

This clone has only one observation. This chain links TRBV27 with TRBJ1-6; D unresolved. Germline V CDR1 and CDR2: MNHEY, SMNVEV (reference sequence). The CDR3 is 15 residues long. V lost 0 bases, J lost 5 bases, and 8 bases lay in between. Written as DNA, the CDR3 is TGTGCCAGCAGTTTATCGGCGGGGAATAATTCACCCCTCCACTTT. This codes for CASSLSAGNNSPLHF.

The CDR3 DNA sequence: TGTGCCAGTAGTCGGCAAGCGACAGTTGGGAATGAAAAACTGTTTTTT. Residues: CASSRQATVGNEKLFF. This rearrangement joins TRBV19 to TRBJ1-4, with D tentatively TRBD1 (5 bases). The germline gives CDR1 LNHDA, CDR2 SQIVND (reference sequence). Trimming pared 5 bases from V and 5 bases from J, leaving 18 bases between. The CDR3 is made up of 16 amino acids.

CDR3 sequence reads: CASSEEVTGYQPQHF. The CDR3 nucleotides are TGTGCCAGCAGTGAAGAGGTGACAGGGTATCAGCCCCAGCATTTT. The rearrangement joins TRBV2 to TRBJ1-5, with 7 bases identical to TRBD1. V dropped 1 base and J dropped 5; count of bases not matched to a gene: 5. The CDR3 consists of 15 residues. Germline CDR1 reads SNHLY; CDR2 reads FYNNEI.

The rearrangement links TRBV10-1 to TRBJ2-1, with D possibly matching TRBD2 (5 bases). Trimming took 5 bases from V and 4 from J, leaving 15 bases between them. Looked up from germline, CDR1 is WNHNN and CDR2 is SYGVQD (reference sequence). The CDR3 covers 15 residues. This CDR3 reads CASSPPGSGYNEQFF. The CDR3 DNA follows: TGCGCCAGCAGTCCCCCGGGGTCTGGGTACAATGAGCAGTTCTTC.

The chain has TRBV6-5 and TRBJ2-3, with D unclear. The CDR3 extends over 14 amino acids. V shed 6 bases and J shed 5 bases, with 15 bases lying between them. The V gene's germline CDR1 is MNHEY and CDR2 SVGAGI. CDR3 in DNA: TGTGCCAGCAGGCCTAGTTTGAGTGTAGATACGCAGTATTTT. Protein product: CASRPSLSVDTQYF.

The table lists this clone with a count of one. The CDR3 region is CASSLSIGEGNYNEQFF. The CDR3 DNA reads as TGTGCCAGCAGCTTGTCTATTGGGGAGGGTAACTACAATGAGCAGTTCTTC. This chain uses TRBV5-6 with TRBJ2-1, with 7 positions matching TRBD2. The V and J ends lost 1 base and 3 bases, in that order; junction bases with no gene match: 10. Germline loops: CDR1 SGHDT, CDR2 YYEEEE. The CDR3 covers 17 residues. The full variable domain, its missing parts supplied by reference TRBV5-6 and TRBJ2-1, is DAGVTQSPTHLIKTRGQQVTLRCSPKSGHDTVSWYQQALGQGPQFIFQYYEEEERQRGNFPDRFSGHQFPNYSSELNVNALLLGDSALYLCASSLSIGEGNYNEQFFGPGTRLTVL.

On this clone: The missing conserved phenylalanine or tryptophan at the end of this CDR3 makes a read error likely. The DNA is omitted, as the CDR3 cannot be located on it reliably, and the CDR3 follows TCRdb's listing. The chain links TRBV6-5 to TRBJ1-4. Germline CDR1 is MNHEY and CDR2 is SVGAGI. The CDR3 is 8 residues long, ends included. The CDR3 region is CASSSCGH.

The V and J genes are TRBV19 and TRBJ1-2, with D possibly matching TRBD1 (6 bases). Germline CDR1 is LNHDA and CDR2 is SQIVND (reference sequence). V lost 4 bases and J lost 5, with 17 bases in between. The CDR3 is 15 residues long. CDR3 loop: CASSTLQGFLYGYTF. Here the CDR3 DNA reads TGTGCCAGTAGTACCCTACAGGGCTTCCTTTATGGCTACACCTTC.

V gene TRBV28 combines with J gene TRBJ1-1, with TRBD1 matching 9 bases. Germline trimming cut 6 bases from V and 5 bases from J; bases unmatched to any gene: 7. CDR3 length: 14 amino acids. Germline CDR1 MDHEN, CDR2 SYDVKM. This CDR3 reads CASSLQGARTEAFF. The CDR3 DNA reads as TGTGCCAGCAGCCTACAGGGGGCGAGGACTGAAGCTTTCTTT.